This TCR beta chain was obtained from a study of Ad26.COV2.S vaccination and SARS-CoV-2 variants. Study at large: Once or twice, 56 days apart, Ad26.COV2.S was delivered intramuscularly.

As to this clone: The antigen remains undetermined.

Treatment defined: about 20 received Ad26.COV2.S at low or high dose, single or two shots; about five received placebo; per-sample allocation not given. On day 63 after the first injection, vaccine and placebo recipients gave samples. SARS-CoV-2 spike from the Wuhan strain was encoded by the vaccine, an Ad26 vector. Profiled with immunoSEQ multiplex PCR; TCRdb holds only in-frame clones, not every one. The repertoire includes hundreds of thousands of clones, 87% of them detected once, and 3.4% sits in the top ten. The CDR3 loop spans 17 amino acids. Germline lookup yields CDR1 KGHSH and CDR2 LQKENI. V shed 2 bases and J 5 bases; nucleotides not matched to a gene: 10. Overall study results and limits: Relative to placebo recipients, vaccine recipients exhibited elevated spike-specific TCR breadth. Analyses that measured TCR breadth and depth may have underestimated total T cell responses.

The origin of this receptor is a person between 18 and 65 years old who received the Ad26.COV2.S COVID-19 vaccine or a placebo. This sample comprised peripheral blood, obtained in a trial of Ad26.COV2.S vaccine versus placebo. V gene TRBV18 combines with J gene TRBJ1-2; 11 bases line up with TRBD1. Here the CDR3 reads CASSPRPPGTGGYGYTF. CDR3 in DNA: TGTGCCAGCTCACCAAGGCCTCCTGGGACAGGGGGTTATGGCTACACCTTC.